The next 9 T cell receptor beta chains were all read from a single sample in a study of human thymus T cells. The data were produced by immunoSEQ multiplex PCR, yet TCRdb's version contains in-frame clones alone and is incomplete. The table lists approximately 46,000 clones, approximately 95% of them singletons. Input material: blood. These TCRs come from a girl less than two years old with a congenital heart defect but otherwise immunologically healthy.

V is TRBV6-5 and J is TRBJ2-3; D is possibly TRBD1 or TRBD2 (6 bases each). CDR3 length: 12 amino acids. V was shortened by 2 bases and J by 8 bases, with 8 bases between the two germline ends. Germline V gene lookup returns CDR1 MNHEY and CDR2 SVGAGI. The CDR3 spells CASSYPGATQYF. CDR3 in DNA: TGTGCCAGCAGTTACCCGGGGGCTACGCAGTATTTT.

CDR3 bases: TGTGCCAGCAGTGCCGGGACAGGGGCGTACGAGCAGTACTTC. This gives the protein CASSAGTGAYEQYF. The V and J genes are TRBV27 and TRBJ2-7; 10 nucleotides line up with TRBD1. This CDR3 region has 14 residues. Germline V lookup: CDR1 MNHEY, CDR2 SMNVEV (reference sequence). The J segment lost 4 bases and the V segment lost 5 bases, leaving 5 bases of the junction unmatched.

CDR3 residues: CASSPGQGASGNTIYF. Here the CDR3 DNA reads TGTGCCAGCTCACCGGGACAGGGGGCGTCTGGAAACACCATATATTTT. The chain links TRBV18 to TRBJ1-3, with 12 bases that match TRBD1. This CDR3 has 16 amino acids. The J segment lost 1 base and the V segment lost 3 bases, leaving 1 base of the junction unmatched. CDR1 and CDR2 (germline): KGHSH, LQKENI.

The chain carries TRBV5-1 and TRBJ2-7; TRBD2 might be the D (6 bases). The CDR3 contains 15 residues. Germline values: CDR1 SGHRS, CDR2 YFSETQ. The V end lost 4 bases, the J end lost 2 bases, and 16 bases lay between the germline ends. The CDR3: CASSLTGDGPYEQYF. Here the CDR3 DNA reads TGCGCCAGCAGCCTTACGGGGGACGGTCCCTACGAGCAGTACTTC.

The chain couples TRBV27 to TRBJ2-1, with D maybe TRBD2 (6 bases). The CDR3 is 17 residues long. V was pared by 5 bases and J by 8 bases, with 25 bases between. Germline CDR1 and CDR2: MNHEY and SMNVEV (reference sequence). The CDR3 region is CASSQRRGISVVHEQFF. The DNA of the CDR3 is TGTGCCAGCAGTCAAAGACGCGGGATAAGCGTCGTCCATGAGCAGTTCTTC.

The chain couples TRBV30 to TRBJ2-7, with 8 bases lining up with TRBD1. J was trimmed by 5 bases and V by 3 bases; bases with no gene match: 15. Germline V gene lookup returns CDR1 GTSNPN and CDR2 SVGIG (reference sequence). This CDR3 is built from 16 residues. CDR3 bases: TGTGCCTGGAGCCCTCCCGGAGTGACAGGGGACGACGAGCAGTACTTC. Amino acid sequence: CAWSPPGVTGDDEQYF.

The chain has TRBV9 and TRBJ2-3; D remains unclear. The CDR3 length is 15 residues. Germline assignment: CDR1 SGDLS and CDR2 YYNGEE. The germline V and J ends were trimmed by 0 bases and 2 bases, with 10 bases remaining between them. The CDR3 nucleotides are TGTGCCAGCAGCGTAGGGCCAGATACCACAGATACGCAGTATTTT. Protein: CASSVGPDTTDTQYF. The whole variable domain, remainder taken from reference TRBV9 and TRBJ2-3, is DSGVTQTPKHLITATGQRVTLRCSPRSGDLSVYWYQQSLDQGLQFLIQYYNGEERAKGNILERFSAQQFPDLHSELNLSSLELGDSALYFCASSVGPDTTDTQYFGPGTRLTVL.

This chain joins TRBV30 and TRBJ2-1, with D unresolved. This CDR3 has 11 amino acids. The V gene's germline CDR1 is GTSNPN and CDR2 SVGIG (reference sequence). Trimming stripped 0 bases from V and 9 bases from J, with 6 bases between. Here the CDR3 DNA reads TGTGCCTGGAGTGTACTCCTTGAGCAGTTCTTC. Translating it yields CAWSVLLEQFF.

The V and J genes are TRBV5-1 and TRBJ2-3, with 8 bases identical to TRBD1. Germline V gene data show CDR1 as SGHRS and CDR2 as YFSETQ. The CDR3 is 16 amino acids. Unmatched junction bases numbered 11, after V lost 4 bases and J lost 4 bases. CDR3 region: CASSLRQGLGADTQYF. DNA for the CDR3: TGCGCCAGCAGCCTTAGACAGGGGCTAGGAGCAGATACGCAGTATTTT.